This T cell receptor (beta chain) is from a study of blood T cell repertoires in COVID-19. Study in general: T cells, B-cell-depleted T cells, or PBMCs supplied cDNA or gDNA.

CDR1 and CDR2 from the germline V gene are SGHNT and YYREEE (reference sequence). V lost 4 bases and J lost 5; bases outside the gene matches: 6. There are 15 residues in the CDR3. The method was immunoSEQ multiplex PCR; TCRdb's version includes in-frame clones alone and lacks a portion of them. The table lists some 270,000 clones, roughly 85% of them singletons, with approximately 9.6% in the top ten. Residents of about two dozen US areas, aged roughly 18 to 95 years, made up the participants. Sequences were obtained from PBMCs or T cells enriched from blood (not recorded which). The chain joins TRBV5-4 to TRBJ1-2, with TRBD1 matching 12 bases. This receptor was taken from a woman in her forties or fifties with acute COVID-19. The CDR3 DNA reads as TGTGCCAGCAGCGAGGGACAGGGGGCGGGTTATGGCTACACCTTC. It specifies CASSEGQGAGYGYTF.